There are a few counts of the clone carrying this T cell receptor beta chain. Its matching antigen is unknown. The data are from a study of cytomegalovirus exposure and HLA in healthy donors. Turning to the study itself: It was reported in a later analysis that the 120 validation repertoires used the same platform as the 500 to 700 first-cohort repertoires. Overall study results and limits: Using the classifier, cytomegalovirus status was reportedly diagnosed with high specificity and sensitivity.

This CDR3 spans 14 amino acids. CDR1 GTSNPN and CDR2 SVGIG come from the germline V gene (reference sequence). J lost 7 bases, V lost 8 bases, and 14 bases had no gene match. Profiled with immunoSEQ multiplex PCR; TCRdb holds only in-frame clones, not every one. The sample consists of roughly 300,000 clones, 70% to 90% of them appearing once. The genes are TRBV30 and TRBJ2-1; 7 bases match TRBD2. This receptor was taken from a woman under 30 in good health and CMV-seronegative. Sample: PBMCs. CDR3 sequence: CAGQAVPGGNEQFF. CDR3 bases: TGTGCCGGCCAGGCCGTTCCGGGAGGTAATGAGCAGTTCTTC.